The rows below give T cell receptor beta chains drawn from one sample of a study of blood T cell repertoires in COVID-19. Assay: immunoSEQ multiplex PCR; the TCRdb copy retains only in-frame clones and omits some. Counted here are about 89,000 clones, 80% occurring once; the ten biggest clones make up over 15%. Sequencing was performed on peripheral blood. These receptors were taken from an elderly woman with acute or convalescent COVID-19. Both conserved end residues are part of each CDR3. D genes are given only for firm matches. The size entry is marked missing in some rows and otherwise reads once, few, many or a size class.

V: TRBV5-4; J: TRBJ1-1; size: .; D: TRBD1; CDR3: CASSLNRGKNTEAFF; DNA: TGTGCCAGCAGCTTGAACAGGGGTAAGAACACTGAAGCTTTCTTT
V: TRBV2; J: TRBJ1-4; size: .; D: TRBD1; CDR3: CASRRDRGLANEKLFF; DNA: TGTGCCAGCAGAAGGGACAGGGGGCTGGCTAATGAAAAACTGTTTTTT
V: TRBV5-8; J: TRBJ2-1; size: .; D: .; CDR3: CASSLGQLAYNEQFF; DNA: TGTGCCAGCAGCTTGGGACAGCTCGCCTACAATGAGCAGTTCTTC
V: TRBV5-4; J: TRBJ2-3; size: few; D: .; CDR3: CASQLANTDTQYF; DNA: TGTGCCAGCCAATTAGCTAATACAGATACGCAGTATTTT
V: TRBV6-5; J: TRBJ1-1; size: .; D: .; CDR3: CASRADSRNTEAFF; DNA: TGTGCCAGCAGGGCGGACAGCCGGAACACTGAAGCTTTCTTT
V: TRBV19; J: TRBJ1-5; size: .; D: .; CDR3: CASSAHRVDQPQHF; DNA: TGTGCCAGTAGTGCCCACAGGGTAGATCAGCCCCAGCATTTT
V: TRBV7-8; J: TRBJ1-1; size: .; D: .; CDR3: CASSLVGRMNTEAFF; DNA: TGTGCCAGCAGCTTAGTGGGCAGGATGAACACTGAAGCTTTCTTT
V: TRBV18; J: TRBJ2-5; size: .; D: TRBD1; CDR3: CASSPLGQGSQETQYF; DNA: TGTGCCAGCTCACCATTAGGACAGGGTTCCCAAGAGACCCAGTACTTC
V: TRBV15; J: TRBJ2-2; size: .; D: .; CDR3: CATSRDRRQVNTGELFF; DNA: TGTGCCACCAGCAGAGATAGGCGACAGGTGAACACCGGGGAGCTGTTTTTT
V: TRBV5-1; J: TRBJ2-5; size: .; D: TRBD1; CDR3: CASSRTGLQETQYF; DNA: TGCGCCAGCAGCAGGACAGGCCTCCAAGAGACCCAGTACTTC
V: TRBV7-7; J: TRBJ2-3; size: .; D: .; CDR3: CASSLGARTDTQYF; DNA: TGTGCCAGCAGCTTAGGAGCTAGGACAGATACGCAGTATTTT
V: TRBV2; J: TRBJ2-3; size: .; D: .; CDR3: CASGGTVARTDTQYF; DNA: TGTGCCAGCGGGGGGACAGTGGCACGCACAGATACGCAGTATTTT
V: TRBV5-1; J: TRBJ2-2; size: .; D: TRBD1; CDR3: CASSLGQGPGELFF; DNA: TGCGCCAGCAGCTTGGGACAGGGGCCCGGGGAGCTGTTTTTT
V: TRBV5-1; J: TRBJ1-4; size: .; D: .; CDR3: CASRSTDSRANEKLFF; DNA: TGCGCCAGCAGGAGTACAGATTCCCGCGCTAATGAAAAACTGTTTTTT
V: TRBV28; J: TRBJ1-1; size: few; D: .; CDR3: CASSLLQMNTEAFF; DNA: TGTGCCAGCAGTTTATTGCAGATGAACACTGAAGCTTTCTTT
V: TRBV6-9; J: TRBJ2-1; size: .; D: .; CDR3: CASSLGGLSYNEQFF; DNA: TGTGCCAGCAGTTTAGGAGGGTTATCCTACAATGAGCAGTTCTTC
V: TRBV6-2/TRBV6-3; J: TRBJ2-7; size: .; D: .; CDR3: CASSVSYEQYF; DNA: TGTGCCAGCAGCGTCAGCTACGAGCAGTACTTC
V: TRBV12-3/TRBV12-4; J: TRBJ2-3; size: once; D: TRBD2; CDR3: CASSPASGDTQYF; DNA: TGTGCCAGCAGTCCGGCTAGCGGGGATACGCAGTATTTT
V: TRBV19; J: TRBJ1-1; size: .; D: .; CDR3: CASINSLYTEAFF; DNA: TGTGCCAGTATAAACAGCCTTTACACTGAAGCTTTCTTT
V: TRBV7-8; J: TRBJ1-5; size: .; D: TRBD1; CDR3: CASSAQGALGNQPQHF; DNA: TGTGCCAGCAGCGCACAGGGGGCGTTGGGCAATCAGCCCCAGCATTTT
V: TRBV10-3; J: TRBJ1-5; size: few; D: .; CDR3: CAINRGSNQPQHF; DNA: TGTGCCATCAATAGGGGTAGCAATCAGCCCCAGCATTTT
V: TRBV25-1; J: TRBJ2-7; size: .; D: TRBD1; CDR3: CASSRDRHYEQYF; DNA: TGTGCCAGCAGCCGGGACAGGCACTACGAGCAGTACTTC
V: TRBV6-1; J: TRBJ2-3; size: .; D: .; CDR3: CASSEVDRRTDTQYF; DNA: TGTGCCAGCAGTGAAGTCGACAGGCGCACAGATACGCAGTATTTT
V: TRBV6-2/TRBV6-3; J: TRBJ2-7; size: .; D: .; CDR3: CASSSPLTLRLVSDEQYF; DNA: TGTGCCAGCAGTTCCCCCCTCACACTTCGACTAGTTAGCGACGAGCAGTACTTC
V: TRBV9; J: TRBJ2-2; size: .; D: .; CDR3: CASSPTAVNTGELFF; DNA: TGTGCCAGCAGCCCGACAGCAGTGAACACCGGGGAGCTGTTTTTT
V: TRBV18; J: TRBJ2-5; size: .; D: TRBD1; CDR3: CASSRRDRGQETQYF; DNA: TGTGCCAGCTCACGCCGGGACAGGGGCCAGGAGACCCAGTACTTC
V: TRBV5-1; J: TRBJ1-2; size: .; D: .; CDR3: CASSLIPGQSYGYTF; DNA: TGCGCCAGCAGCTTGATCCCTGGACAGTCCTATGGCTACACCTTC
V: TRBV19; J: TRBJ2-7; size: few; D: TRBD1; CDR3: CASSGRTGLYEQYF; DNA: TGTGCCAGTAGTGGAAGGACAGGGCTGTACGAGCAGTACTTC
V: TRBV4-2; J: TRBJ1-4; size: many; D: TRBD1; CDR3: CASSQGTTGPNEKLFF; DNA: TGTGCCAGCAGCCAAGGGACGACAGGGCCTAATGAAAAACTGTTTTTT
V: TRBV5-1; J: TRBJ1-2; size: .; D: TRBD1; CDR3: CASSYLTDRGHGGYTF; DNA: TGCGCCAGCAGCTACCTCACCGACAGGGGGCATGGTGGCTACACCTTC
V: TRBV18; J: TRBJ2-3; size: .; D: .; CDR3: CASAEGGTDTQYF; DNA: TGTGCCAGCGCTGAAGGAGGAACAGATACGCAGTATTTT
V: TRBV5-4; J: TRBJ2-7; size: .; D: TRBD1; CDR3: CASSPRRTGLPYEQYF; DNA: TGTGCCAGCAGCCCAAGGAGGACAGGGCTCCCCTACGAGCAGTACTTC
V: TRBV7-2; J: TRBJ2-5; size: .; D: .; CDR3: CASSLVGGETQYF; DNA: TGTGCCAGCAGCTTAGTTGGGGGGGAGACCCAGTACTTC
V: TRBV6-5; J: TRBJ2-7; size: .; D: TRBD2; CDR3: CASSPDIPGGYEQYF; DNA: TGTGCCAGCAGTCCAGATATACCGGGAGGCTACGAGCAGTACTTC
V: TRBV5-5; J: TRBJ1-6; size: .; D: .; CDR3: CASSQMDSSMSPLHF; DNA: TGTGCCAGCAGCCAGATGGACTCATCGATGAGTCCCCTCCACTTT
V: TRBV9; J: TRBJ1-1; size: .; D: .; CDR3: CASSRVLSNTEAFF; DNA: TGTGCCAGCAGCAGAGTCCTAAGTAACACTGAAGCTTTCTTT
V: TRBV30; J: TRBJ2-5; size: .; D: TRBD2; CDR3: CAWSSSGSHQYF; DNA: TGTGCCTGGAGCTCTAGCGGGAGCCACCAGTACTTC
V: TRBV19; J: TRBJ1-2; size: .; D: TRBD1; CDR3: CASRGTDNIYGYTF; DNA: TGTGCCAGTAGGGGGACAGACAACATCTATGGCTACACCTTC
V: TRBV5-1; J: TRBJ2-7; size: .; D: .; CDR3: CASTDPIRHTRQYF; DNA: TGCGCCAGCACCGACCCCATCAGACACACCAGGCAGTACTTC
V: TRBV19; J: TRBJ1-5; size: few; D: .; CDR3: CASSGQVNQPQHF; DNA: TGTGCCAGTAGCGGACAAGTCAATCAGCCCCAGCATTTT
V: TRBV11-2; J: TRBJ1-1; size: .; D: .; CDR3: CASSQGQGRTEAFF; DNA: TGTGCCAGCAGCCAGGGGCAGGGAAGGACTGAAGCTTTCTTT
V: TRBV5-1; J: TRBJ2-5; size: .; D: .; CDR3: CASSQTSMGGTQYF; DNA: TGCGCCAGCAGCCAGACTAGTATGGGTGGGACCCAGTACTTC